This T cell receptor (beta chain) comes out of a study of pediatric ulcerative colitis. Whole-study findings and limits: In rectum, acute severe colitis had expanded clones and less diversity. All ulcerative colitis patients, but no controls, carried a couple of rectal clonotypes.

Notes on this clone: Its antigen is unidentified.

During colonoscopy, one to two rectal pinch biopsies were collected. Each sample received Survey-level depth of up to 500,000 reads. Repertoires were generated with immunoSEQ multiplex PCR, while TCRdb's copy carries only in-frame clones and drops some. This sample has over 10,000 clones, with approximately 77% found just once. Germline CDR1 is LNHDA and CDR2 is SQIVND (reference sequence). Trimming took off 5 bases at V and 5 bases at J, with 19 bases between the two ends. The CDR3 covers 15 residues. The receptor was derived from a boy under 18 who was a control in a study of pediatric ulcerative colitis. The chain recombines TRBV19 with TRBJ2-7; D is ambiguous. Sequences were obtained from gut tissue. The CDR3 nucleotides read TGTGCCAGTAGTTCCGCCGGGCCCCGTTCCCACGAGCAGTACTTC. This gives the protein CASSSAGPRSHEQYF.